The 5 T cell receptor beta chains in this list originate from one sample, sequenced in a study of Ad26.COV2.S vaccination and SARS-CoV-2 variants. This table comes from immunoSEQ multiplex PCR, and its TCRdb copy is limited to in-frame clones, with some not included. Here the sample spans 430,000 or so clones, approximately 89% being singletons. Treatment given: about 20 received Ad26.COV2.S at low or high dose, single or two shots; roughly five received placebo; per-sample allocation not given. Sampling took place 63 days after the first vaccine or placebo injection. This specimen consisted of peripheral blood, obtained in a trial of Ad26.COV2.S vaccine versus placebo. These receptor sequences come from a person aged 18-65 years who received the Ad26.COV2.S COVID-19 vaccine or a placebo.

V is TRBV29-1 and J is TRBJ2-2, with TRBD1 matching 9 bases. In germline, CDR1 is SQVTM, CDR2 ANQGSEA. The CDR3 contains 16 residues. With V trimmed by 4 bases and J by 1 base, 7 bases remained unmatched. CDR3 coding DNA: TGCAGCGTTGCCGGGCCGGGACAGGGGAACACCGGGGAGCTGTTTTTT. Its translation: CSVAGPGQGNTGELFF.

The chain uses TRBV24-1 and TRBJ2-2; weak D call: TRBD2 (5 bases). Germline V gene lookup returns CDR1 KGHDR and CDR2 SFDVKD. CDR3 length: 17 residues. V lost 2 bases and J 2 bases, leaving 14 bases between the germline ends. CDR3 sequence: CATSDSVEGSNTGELFF. The CDR3 DNA reads as TGTGCCACCAGTGATTCAGTAGAGGGCTCAAACACCGGGGAGCTGTTTTTT.

The V and J genes are TRBV28 and TRBJ1-5; weak D call: TRBD1 (6 bases). Looked up from germline, CDR1 is MDHEN and CDR2 is SYDVKM. The CDR3 covers 17 residues. V was trimmed by 0 bases and J by 0 bases, leaving 12 bases between them. The CDR3 sequence: CASSLWRGDYSNQPQHF. The CDR3 coding sequence is TGTGCCAGCAGTTTATGGAGGGGGGATTATAGCAATCAGCCCCAGCATTTT.

V is TRBV10-3 and J is TRBJ2-5, with TRBD2 as a possible D gene (6 bases). The germline V gene has CDR1 ENHRY and CDR2 SYGVKD. This CDR3 spans 15 amino acids. The V and J ends lost 4 bases and 5 bases respectively, with 17 bases between them. The CDR3 nucleotides are TGTGCCATCAGTGGGTCCCGGGGGAGGTCGGAGACCCAGTACTTC. This codes for CAISGSRGRSETQYF.

V gene TRBV5-4 combines with J gene TRBJ1-3, with a tentative D call TRBD1 (5 bases). Germline assignment: CDR1 SGHNT and CDR2 YYREEE (reference sequence). The CDR3 has 17 amino acids. Trimming took 1 base from V and 1 from J, leaving 15 bases between them. CDR3 loop: CASSLPPGRGSGNTIYF. The CDR3 DNA reads TGTGCCAGCAGCTTGCCACCGGGACGGGGGTCTGGAAACACCATATATTTT. The full variable domain, rest sourced from reference TRBV5-4 and TRBJ1-3, is ETGVTQSPTHLIKTRGQQVTLRCSSQSGHNTVSWYQQALGQGPQFIFQYYREEENGRGNFPPRFSGLQFPNYSSELNVNALELDDSALYLCASSLPPGRGSGNTIYFGEGSWLTVV.